This entry lists 2 T cell receptor beta chains sequenced from one sample in a study of early T cells in non-severe SARS-CoV-2 infection. MiXCR, applied by TCRdb to the 5' RACE reads, yields one record per CDR3 protein. This repertoire shows over 30,000 distinct CDR3 sequences, more than 4.5% found once; its top ten account for 5% to 6%. Sequencing was performed on whole blood. The receptors come from an adult who was a healthcare worker with PCR-confirmed SARS-CoV-2 infection or an uninfected control (not recorded which).

This rearrangement joins TRBV6-6 to TRBJ1-1, with no clear D. Germline V gene data show CDR1 as MNHNY and CDR2 as SVGAGI (reference sequence). Trimming took 8 bases from V and 0 from J, leaving 7 bases between them. The CDR3 is made up of 12 amino acids. The CDR3 sequence is CASRRMNTEAFF. CDR3 nucleotides: TGTGCCAGCCGAAGGATGAACACTGAAGCTTTCTTT.

This clonotype was recorded at least ten times. The rearrangement joins TRBV14 to TRBJ2-2, with 7 bases lining up with TRBD2. Germline V gene sequence: CDR1 SGHDN, CDR2 FVKESK. The V and J ends lost 4 bases and 4 bases, in that order; junction bases with no gene match: 15. The CDR3 is 18 residues long. The CDR3 protein is CASSPTRASGAITGELFF. The CDR3, as DNA: TGTGCCAGCAGCCCCACCCGTGCAAGCGGGGCCATCACCGGGGAGCTGTTTTTT.